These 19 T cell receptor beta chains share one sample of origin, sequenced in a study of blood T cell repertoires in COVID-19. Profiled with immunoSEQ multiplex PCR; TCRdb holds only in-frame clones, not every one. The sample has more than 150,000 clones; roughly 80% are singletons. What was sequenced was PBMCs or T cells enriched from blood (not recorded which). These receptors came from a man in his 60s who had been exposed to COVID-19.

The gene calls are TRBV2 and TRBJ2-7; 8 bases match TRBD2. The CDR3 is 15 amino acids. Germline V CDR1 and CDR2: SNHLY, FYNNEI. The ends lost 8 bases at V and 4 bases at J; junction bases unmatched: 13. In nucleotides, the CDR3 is TGTGCCAGCTCTCCAGCCAGCGGGAGAAGGTACGAGCAGTACTTC. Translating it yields CASSPASGRRYEQYF.

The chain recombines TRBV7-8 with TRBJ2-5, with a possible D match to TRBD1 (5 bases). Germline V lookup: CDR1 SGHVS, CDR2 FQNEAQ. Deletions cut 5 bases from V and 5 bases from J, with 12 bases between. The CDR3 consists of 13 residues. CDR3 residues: CASSGTHRETQYF. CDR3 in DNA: TGTGCCAGCAGCGGTACCCACAGGGAGACCCAGTACTTC.

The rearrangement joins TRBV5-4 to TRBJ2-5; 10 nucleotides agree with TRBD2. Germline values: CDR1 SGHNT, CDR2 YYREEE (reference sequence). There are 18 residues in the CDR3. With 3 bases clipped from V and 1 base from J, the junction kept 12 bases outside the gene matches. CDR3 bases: TGTGCCAGCAGCTCCGGACTAGCGGAAGAAGTGGTCCAAGAGACCCAGTACTTC. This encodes CASSSGLAEEVVQETQYF.

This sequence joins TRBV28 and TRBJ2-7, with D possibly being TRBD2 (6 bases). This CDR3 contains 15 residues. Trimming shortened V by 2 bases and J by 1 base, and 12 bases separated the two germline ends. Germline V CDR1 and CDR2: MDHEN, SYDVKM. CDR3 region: CASSLALEGSYEQYF. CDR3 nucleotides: TGTGCCAGCAGTTTAGCTCTGGAGGGGTCCTACGAGCAGTACTTC.

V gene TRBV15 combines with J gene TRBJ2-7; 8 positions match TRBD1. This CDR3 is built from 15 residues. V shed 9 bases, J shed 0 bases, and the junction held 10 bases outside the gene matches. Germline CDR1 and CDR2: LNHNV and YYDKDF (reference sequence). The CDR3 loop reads CATSHGQGSSYEQYF. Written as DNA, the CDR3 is TGTGCCACGTCCCATGGACAGGGTAGCTCCTACGAGCAGTACTTC.

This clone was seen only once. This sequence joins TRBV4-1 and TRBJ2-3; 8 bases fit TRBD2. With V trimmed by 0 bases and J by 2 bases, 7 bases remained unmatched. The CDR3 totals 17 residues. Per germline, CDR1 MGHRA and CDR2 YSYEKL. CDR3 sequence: CASSQEFTSGNTDTQYF. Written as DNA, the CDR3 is TGCGCCAGCAGCCAAGAGTTCACTAGCGGAAACACAGATACGCAGTATTTT.

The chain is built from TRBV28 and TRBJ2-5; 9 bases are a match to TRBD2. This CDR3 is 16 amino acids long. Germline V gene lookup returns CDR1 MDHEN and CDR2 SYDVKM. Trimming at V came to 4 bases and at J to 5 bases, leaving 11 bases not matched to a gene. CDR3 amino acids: CASSSKLAGGGETQYF. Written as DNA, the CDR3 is TGTGCCAGCAGTTCGAAACTAGCGGGTGGGGGGGAGACCCAGTACTTC.

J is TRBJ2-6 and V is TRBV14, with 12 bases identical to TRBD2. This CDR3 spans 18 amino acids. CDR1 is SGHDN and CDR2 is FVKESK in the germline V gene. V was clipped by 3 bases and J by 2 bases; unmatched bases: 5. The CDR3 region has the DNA TGTGCCAGCAGCCAGGGACTAGCGGGCCTTACTGGGGCCAACGTCCTGACTTTC. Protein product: CASSQGLAGLTGANVLTF.

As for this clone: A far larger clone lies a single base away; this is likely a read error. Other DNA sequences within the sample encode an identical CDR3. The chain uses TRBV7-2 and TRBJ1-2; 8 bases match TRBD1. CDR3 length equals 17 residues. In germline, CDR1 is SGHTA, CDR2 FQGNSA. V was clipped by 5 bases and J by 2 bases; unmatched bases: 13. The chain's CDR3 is CASSQLGGTGGNYGYTF. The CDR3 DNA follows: TGTGCCAGCAGCCAATTGGGGGGCACAGGGGGAAACTATGGCTACACCTTC.

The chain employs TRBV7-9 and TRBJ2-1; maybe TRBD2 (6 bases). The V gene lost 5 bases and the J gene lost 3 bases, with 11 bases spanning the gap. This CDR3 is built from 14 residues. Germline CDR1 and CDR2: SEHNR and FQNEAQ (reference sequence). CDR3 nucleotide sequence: TGTGCCAGCAGCCCCCCCGGGGGCTACAATGAGCAGTTCTTC. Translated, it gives CASSPPGGYNEQFF.

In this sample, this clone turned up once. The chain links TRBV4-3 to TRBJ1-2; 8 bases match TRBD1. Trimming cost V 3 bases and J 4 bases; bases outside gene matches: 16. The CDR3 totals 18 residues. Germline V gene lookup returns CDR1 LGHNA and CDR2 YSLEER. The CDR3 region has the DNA TGCGCCAGCAGCCAGGGTGGACAGGGCCTAGTCGGCGGCTATGGCTACACCTTC. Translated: CASSQGGQGLVGGYGYTF.

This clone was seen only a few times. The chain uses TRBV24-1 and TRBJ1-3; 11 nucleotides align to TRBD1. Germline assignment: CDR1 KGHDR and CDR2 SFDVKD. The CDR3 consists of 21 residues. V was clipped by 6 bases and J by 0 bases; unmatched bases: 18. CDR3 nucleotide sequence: TGTGCCACCAGTCAAATGGGAGTCCGGGACAGGGGGACCCTCTCTGGAAACACCATATATTTT. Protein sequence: CATSQMGVRDRGTLSGNTIYF.

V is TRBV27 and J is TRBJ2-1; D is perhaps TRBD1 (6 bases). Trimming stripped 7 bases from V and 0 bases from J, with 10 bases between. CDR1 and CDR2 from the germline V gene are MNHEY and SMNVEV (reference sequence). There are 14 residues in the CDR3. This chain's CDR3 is CASMLRGSYNEQFF. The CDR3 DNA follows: TGTGCCAGCATGCTCAGGGGCTCCTACAATGAGCAGTTCTTC.

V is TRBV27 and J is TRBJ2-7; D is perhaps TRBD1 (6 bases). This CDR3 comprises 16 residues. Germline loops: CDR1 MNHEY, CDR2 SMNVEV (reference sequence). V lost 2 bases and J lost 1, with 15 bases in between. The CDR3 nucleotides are TGTGCCAGCAGTTTAATAGGGCCAAGGGGGTCCTACGAGCAGTACTTC. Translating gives CASSLIGPRGSYEQYF.

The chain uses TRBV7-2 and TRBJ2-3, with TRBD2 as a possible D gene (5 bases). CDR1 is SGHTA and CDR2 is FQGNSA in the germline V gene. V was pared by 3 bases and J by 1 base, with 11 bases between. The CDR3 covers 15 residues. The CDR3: CASSFFEGGTDTQYF. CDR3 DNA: TGTGCCAGCAGCTTTTTCGAGGGTGGCACAGATACGCAGTATTTT. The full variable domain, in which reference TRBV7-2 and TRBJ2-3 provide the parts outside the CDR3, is GAGVSQSPSNKVTEKGKDVELRCDPISGHTALYWYRQSLGQGLEFLIYFQGNSAPDKSGLPSDRFSAERTGGSVSTLTIQRTQQEDSAVYLCASSFFEGGTDTQYFGPGTRLTVL.

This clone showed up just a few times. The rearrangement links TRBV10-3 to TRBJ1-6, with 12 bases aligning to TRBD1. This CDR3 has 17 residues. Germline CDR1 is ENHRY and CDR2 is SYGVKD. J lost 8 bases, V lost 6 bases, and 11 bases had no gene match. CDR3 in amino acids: CAIRGDRGRVFYSPLHF. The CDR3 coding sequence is TGTGCCATCAGGGGGGACAGGGGGCGCGTCTTTTATTCACCCCTCCACTTT.

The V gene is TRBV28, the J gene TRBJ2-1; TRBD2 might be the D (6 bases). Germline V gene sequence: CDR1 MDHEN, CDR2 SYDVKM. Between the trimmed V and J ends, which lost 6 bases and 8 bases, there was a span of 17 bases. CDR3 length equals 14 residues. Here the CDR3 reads CASRPGLRGDEQFF. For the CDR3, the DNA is TGTGCCAGCAGGCCGGGACTGAGGGGCGATGAGCAGTTCTTC.

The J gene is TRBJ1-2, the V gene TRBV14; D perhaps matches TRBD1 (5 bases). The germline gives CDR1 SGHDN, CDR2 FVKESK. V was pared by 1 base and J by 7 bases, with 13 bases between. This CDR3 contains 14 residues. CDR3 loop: CASSQVPGEGGYTF. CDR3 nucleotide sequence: TGTGCCAGCAGCCAAGTGCCGGGGGAGGGTGGCTACACCTTC.

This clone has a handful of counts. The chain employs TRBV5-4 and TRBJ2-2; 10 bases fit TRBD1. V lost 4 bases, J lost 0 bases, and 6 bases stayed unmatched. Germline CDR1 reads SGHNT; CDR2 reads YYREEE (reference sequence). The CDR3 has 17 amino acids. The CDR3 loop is CASSRQGAEANTGELFF. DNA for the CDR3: TGTGCCAGCAGCCGACAGGGGGCGGAAGCGAACACCGGGGAGCTGTTTTTT.